The 26 T cell receptor beta chains listed next were all sequenced from one sample in a study of shared clonotypes between healthy human individuals. Produced via immunoSEQ multiplex PCR; TCRdb's table is partial and in-frame only. The table includes 1,500,000 or so clones, over 95% detected once. Sequences were obtained from naive CD4+ T cells sorted from blood. As to subset: CD45RA+ positively selected. The receptors here all came from a man aged 25-45 years in good health.

This rearrangement joins TRBV30 to TRBJ2-5; possibly TRBD1 for D (6 bases). The ends were cut back, 2 bases at V and 3 bases at J, with 10 bases in the middle. Germline loops: CDR1 GTSNPN, CDR2 SVGIG (reference sequence). This CDR3 has 13 amino acids. CDR3 protein: CAWSSNREETQYF. The CDR3 DNA reads TGTGCCTGGAGTTCAAACAGGGAAGAGACCCAGTACTTC.

The chain couples TRBV6-1 to TRBJ2-7, with unresolved D. The CDR3 consists of 12 residues. V dropped 7 bases and J dropped 2 bases, with 9 bases sitting between them. Germline CDR1 is MNHNS and CDR2 is SASEGT. In DNA, the CDR3 is TGTGCCAGCAAAAGCCCGACCTACGAGCAGTACTTC. Translation gives CASKSPTYEQYF.

The chain couples TRBV9 to TRBJ2-1, with 14 positions matching TRBD2. The ends lost 7 bases at V and 8 bases at J; junction bases unmatched: 8. Germline CDR1 and CDR2: SGDLS and YYNGEE. The CDR3 has 15 residues. DNA for the CDR3: TGTGCCAGCGGCGGACTAGCGGGAGGAGTGTATGAGCAGTTCTTC. It encodes CASGGLAGGVYEQFF.

The genes are TRBV5-1 and TRBJ1-2; 9 bases agree with TRBD1. Unmatched junction bases numbered 7, after V lost 4 bases and J lost 0 bases. This CDR3 comprises 16 residues. Germline V gene lookup returns CDR1 SGHRS and CDR2 YFSETQ. CDR3 coding DNA: TGCGCCAGCAGCACCGGACAGGGGACAGCTAACTATGGCTACACCTTC. Translation gives CASSTGQGTANYGYTF.

This chain connects TRBV7-3 to TRBJ1-1; tentatively, D is TRBD1 (6 bases). CDR3 length equals 14 residues. The ends were cut back, 5 bases at V and 3 bases at J, with 13 bases in the middle. CDR1 is SGHTA and CDR2 is FQGTGA in the germline V gene. CDR3 coding DNA: TGTGCCAGCAGCCCCGGAGGGGGTGACACTGAAGCTTTCTTT. The encoded protein is CASSPGGGDTEAFF. The whole variable domain, remainder taken from reference TRBV7-3 and TRBJ1-1, is GAGVSQTPSNKVTEKGKYVELRCDPISGHTALYWYRQSLGQGPEFLIYFQGTGAADDSGLPNDRFFAVRPEGSVSTLKIQRTERGDSAVYLCASSPGGGDTEAFFGQGTRLTVV.

The J gene is TRBJ2-3, the V gene TRBV7-2, with D uncertain. V was clipped by 5 bases and J by 4 bases, with 16 bases between them. From germline, CDR1 is SGHTA and CDR2 FQGNSA. The CDR3 consists of 15 residues. CDR3 nucleotide sequence: TGTGCCAGCAGCCATGGGTCGGGTAGGGCAGATACGCAGTATTTT. Residues: CASSHGSGRADTQYF.

The V and J genes are TRBV10-3 and TRBJ2-5, with 9 bases aligning to TRBD1. CDR1 is ENHRY and CDR2 is SYGVKD in the germline V gene. V shed 7 bases and J 1 base; nucleotides not matched to a gene: 1. The CDR3 sequence is 13 residues long. CDR3 region: CAINRGRQETQYF. The CDR3 DNA follows: TGTGCCATCAACAGGGGGCGCCAAGAGACCCAGTACTTC.

The chain is built from TRBV7-9 and TRBJ1-1; 10 bases line up with TRBD1. Germline CDR1 is SEHNR and CDR2 is FQNEAQ (reference sequence). This CDR3 is 15 amino acids long. V dropped 7 bases and J dropped 1; count of bases not matched to a gene: 6. The chain's CDR3 is CASTETGGRNTEAFF. Here the CDR3 DNA reads TGTGCCAGCACCGAGACAGGGGGCAGGAACACTGAAGCTTTCTTT.

The chain joins TRBV5-1 to TRBJ2-2; D could derive from TRBD1 or TRBD2 (6 bases each). The germline V gene has CDR1 SGHRS and CDR2 YFSETQ. The V end lost 6 bases, the J end lost 4 bases, and 16 bases lay between the germline ends. The CDR3 runs to 15 residues. The CDR3 here is CASTRTEGGTGELFF. Here the CDR3 DNA reads TGCGCCAGCACCCGGACCGAGGGGGGCACCGGGGAGCTGTTTTTT. The full variable domain, completed using reference TRBV5-1 and TRBJ2-2, is KAGVTQTPRYLIKTRGQQVTLSCSPISGHRSVSWYQQTPGQGLQFLFEYFSETQRNKGNFPGRFSGRQFSNSRSEMNVSTLELGDSALYLCASTRTEGGTGELFFGEGSRLTVL.

This rearrangement joins TRBV9 to TRBJ2-7, with 9 bases aligning to TRBD1. V shed 0 bases, J shed 5 bases, and the junction held 6 bases outside the gene matches. This CDR3 spans 15 amino acids. The V gene's germline CDR1 is SGDLS and CDR2 YYNGEE. CDR3 DNA: TGTGCCAGCAGCGTAGGGGGGACAGGGCTCCACGAGCAGTACTTC. Translating it yields CASSVGGTGLHEQYF.

V is TRBV2 and J is TRBJ1-2; the D is unclear. Germline-derived CDR1 and CDR2 are SNHLY and FYNNEI. This CDR3 is 16 amino acids long. V was cut by 5 bases and J by 7 bases, with 23 bases left in between. The chain's CDR3 is CASSFRKTEVGGGYTF. CDR3 nucleotides: TGTGCCAGCAGTTTTAGAAAGACTGAGGTTGGAGGTGGCTACACCTTC.

V usage is TRBV9 and J usage is TRBJ1-1; D call uncertain. V dropped 3 bases and J dropped 2 bases, with 14 bases sitting between them. Germline V CDR1 and CDR2: SGDLS, YYNGEE. The CDR3 has 15 residues. The CDR3: CASSASNGVNTEAFF. In nucleotides, the CDR3 is TGTGCCAGCAGCGCTTCGAATGGGGTTAACACTGAAGCTTTCTTT.

This chain connects TRBV29-1 to TRBJ2-7, with D perhaps TRBD1 (6 bases). The CDR3 covers 14 residues. The germline CDR1 and CDR2 sequences are SQVTM and ANQGSEA. Trimming left V 4 bases short and J 2 bases short, with 15 bases between. CDR3 in DNA: TGCAGCGTTGGGGGCAGGGGTACCCCCTACGAGCAGTACTTC. Residues: CSVGGRGTPYEQYF.

V is TRBV27 and J is TRBJ2-3, with D hard to call. Between the trimmed V and J ends, which lost 4 bases and 0 bases, there was a span of 17 bases. This CDR3 spans 17 amino acids. Germline-derived CDR1 and CDR2 are MNHEY and SMNVEV (reference sequence). CDR3 protein: CASSYDWPGPSTDTQYF. The CDR3 DNA is TGTGCCAGCAGTTACGACTGGCCAGGTCCTAGCACAGATACGCAGTATTTT.

The V and J genes are TRBV5-1 and TRBJ1-1; 10 nucleotides line up with TRBD1. The CDR3 is 15 amino acids. In germline, CDR1 is SGHRS, CDR2 YFSETQ. Trimming removed 5 bases from V and 3 bases from J; junction bases left unmatched: 7. The CDR3 bases are TGCGCCAGCAGTCGGGACAGGGGTGGGGACACTGAAGCTTTCTTT. It yields the protein CASSRDRGGDTEAFF.

This clone was seen just once. The CDR3 spells CASQGAATNEKLFF. The CDR3 nucleotides read TGTGCCAGCCAGGGGGCGGCAACTAATGAAAAACTGTTTTTT. This chain connects TRBV6-1 to TRBJ1-4; 8 bases fit TRBD1. Germline V gene sequence: CDR1 MNHNS, CDR2 SASEGT. The CDR3 has 14 residues. V shed 8 bases, J shed 0 bases, and the junction held 2 bases outside the gene matches.

This sequence joins TRBV9 and TRBJ2-1; D not resolved. The CDR3 has 16 residues. V was cut by 4 bases and J by 1 base, with 15 bases left in between. Looked up from germline, CDR1 is SGDLS and CDR2 is YYNGEE. CDR3 DNA: TGTGCCAGCAGCCCTCGACATATCCCTTCCTACAATGAGCAGTTCTTC. Translation: CASSPRHIPSYNEQFF.

The chain couples TRBV27 to TRBJ1-4; 7 bases are shared with TRBD1. With V trimmed by 6 bases and J by 0 bases, 22 bases remained unmatched. Germline-derived CDR1 and CDR2 are MNHEY and SMNVEV (reference sequence). This CDR3 spans 21 amino acids. CDR3 sequence reads: CASSRHIAAGGYGATNEKLFF. DNA of the CDR3: TGTGCCAGCAGCCGCCATATTGCAGCAGGGGGGTACGGAGCAACTAATGAAAAACTGTTTTTT.

This chain connects TRBV11-2 to TRBJ2-2; 8 bases are a match to TRBD1. With V trimmed by 1 base and J by 6 bases, 7 bases remained unmatched. This CDR3 has 16 residues. From germline, CDR1 is SGHAT and CDR2 FQNNGV. The CDR3 reads CASSLGRTGFAGELFF. The CDR3 DNA reads as TGTGCCAGCAGCTTAGGACGGACAGGGTTCGCCGGGGAGCTGTTTTTT.

The chain carries TRBV7-8 and TRBJ2-2; 7 bases fit TRBD1. In germline, CDR1 is SGHVS, CDR2 FQNEAQ. With 1 base clipped from V and 4 bases from J, the junction kept 6 bases outside the gene matches. The CDR3 has 16 residues. CDR3 sequence: CASSLDRGVTTGELFF. In DNA form, the CDR3 reads TGTGCCAGCAGCTTAGACAGGGGAGTCACCACCGGGGAGCTGTTTTTT.

Comments on this clone: Other DNA sequences in this specimen translate into the identical CDR3. The V gene is TRBV5-1, the J gene TRBJ2-5; possible D gene TRBD2, 6 bases. Germline CDR1 and CDR2: SGHRS and YFSETQ. This CDR3 has 14 residues. V lost 0 bases, J lost 2 bases, and 8 bases lay in between. The CDR3 protein is CASSLAAGQETQYF. The CDR3 bases are TGCGCCAGCAGCTTGGCTGCGGGACAAGAGACCCAGTACTTC.

This chain joins TRBV6-5 and TRBJ1-4; 11 nucleotides line up with TRBD1. Trimming cost V 6 bases and J 8 bases; bases outside gene matches: 8. The germline V gene encodes CDR1 MNHEY and CDR2 SVGAGI. This CDR3 comprises 15 residues. As DNA, the CDR3 is TGTGCCAGCAGAACCGGGACAGGGGGTCTAGAAAAACTGTTTTTT. It translates to CASRTGTGGLEKLFF.

The chain links TRBV27 to TRBJ2-1, with D possibly TRBD2 on 5 matching bases. Germline-derived CDR1 and CDR2 are MNHEY and SMNVEV (reference sequence). V was clipped by 6 bases and J by 4 bases, with 22 bases between them. CDR3 length: 17 residues. CDR3 nucleotide sequence: TGTGCCAGCAGGCCCTTCCTTAGCGCCGAATTTTACAATGAGCAGTTCTTC. Protein product: CASRPFLSAEFYNEQFF.

The chain has TRBV6-5 and TRBJ1-2; D unclear. V gave up 4 bases and J gave up 3 bases, with 9 bases separating them. In germline, CDR1 is MNHEY, CDR2 SVGAGI. The CDR3 covers 13 residues. The CDR3 nucleotides are TGTGCCAGCAGTTCCCAGGTGGACTATGGCTACACCTTC. Translated, it gives CASSSQVDYGYTF.

This chain links TRBV6-1 with TRBJ2-2; no reliable D call. CDR1 is MNHNS, CDR2 SASEGT, per germline. Trimming stripped 8 bases from V and 6 bases from J, with 16 bases between. The CDR3 runs 14 residues. For the CDR3, the DNA is TGTGCCAGCGGGCCCCATTGGAGTCCCGGGGAGCTGTTTTTT. Translating gives CASGPHWSPGELFF.

The rearrangement uses TRBV6-5 and TRBJ1-1; the D gene is possibly TRBD1 (5 bases). Germline V CDR1 and CDR2: MNHEY, SVGAGI. This CDR3 region has 13 residues. Trimming removed 4 bases from V and 1 base from J, with 7 bases in between. This CDR3 reads CASSWTSNTEAFF. CDR3 in DNA: TGTGCCAGCAGTTGGACATCGAACACTGAAGCTTTCTTT.